Detailed here is one T cell receptor beta chain. These data belong to a study of T cell responses to AZD1222 COVID-19 vaccine. J gave up 7 bases and V 2 bases, and 5 bases lay outside the gene matches. The CDR3 totals 13 residues. Germline assignment: CDR1 SGHVS and CDR2 FQNEAQ. The assay was immunoSEQ multiplex PCR, and TCRdb's table has in-frame clones only and misses some. This sample yields some 150,000 clones, of which 88% are seen a single time; approximately 2.3% belongs to the top ten. The receptor's source is an adult in good health. This chain joins TRBV7-8 and TRBJ2-7; 7 positions match TRBD1. The sample here was peripheral blood, taken on day 0 of AZD1222 vaccination. The CDR3 protein is CASSLYGTEEQYF. The CDR3 DNA reads TGTGCCAGCAGCTTATACGGGACAGAAGAGCAGTACTTC.